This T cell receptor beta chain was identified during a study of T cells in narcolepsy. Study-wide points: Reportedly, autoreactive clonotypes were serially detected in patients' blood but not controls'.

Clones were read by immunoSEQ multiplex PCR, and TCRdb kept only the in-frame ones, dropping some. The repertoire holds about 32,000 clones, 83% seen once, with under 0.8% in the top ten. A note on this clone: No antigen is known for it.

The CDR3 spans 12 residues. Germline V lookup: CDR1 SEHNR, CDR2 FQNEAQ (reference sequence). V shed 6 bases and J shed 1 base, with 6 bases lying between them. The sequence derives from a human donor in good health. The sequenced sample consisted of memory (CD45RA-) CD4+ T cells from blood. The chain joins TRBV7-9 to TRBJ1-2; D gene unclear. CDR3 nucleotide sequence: TGTGCCAGCAGTGTGGGTAACTATGGCTACACCTTC. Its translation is CASSVGNYGYTF.